Below are 14 T cell receptor beta chains sequenced from a single sample in a study of T and B cells in COVID-19 patients. From blood, about 230-500 ng of genomic DNA served as TRB template. Multiplex PCR with BIOMED2 TRB-A/B primer pools amplified TRB rearrangements. TCRdb independently ran MiXCR on the multiplex PCR reads; one entry per CDR3 protein. This table holds approximately 14,000 distinct CDR3 sequences, about 30% found once. What was sequenced was blood. The receptors derive from a human donor who had recovered from COVID-19.

Worth noting for this clonotype: This may be a read error, as it is one base from a much larger clone. The chain links TRBV15 to TRBJ1-5, with D possibly being TRBD1 (6 bases). The germline V gene has CDR1 LNHNV and CDR2 YYDKDF (reference sequence). The V gene lost 7 bases and the J gene lost 0 bases, with 13 bases spanning the gap. This CDR3 comprises 15 residues. The chain's CDR3 is CATIRTDNSNQPQHF. In DNA form, the CDR3 reads TGTGCCACCATCCGGACAGACAATAGCAATCAGCCCCAGCATTTT.

By share, this clonotype ranks as medium-sized (0.01 to 0.1%). The chain joins TRBV18 to TRBJ2-7; 8 positions agree with TRBD1. V shed 5 bases, J shed 0 bases, and the junction held 6 bases outside the gene matches. The CDR3 is made up of 15 amino acids. Germline loops: CDR1 KGHSH, CDR2 LQKENI. DNA for the CDR3: TGTGCCAGCTCAATTGACAGGGGCACCTCCTACGAGCAGTACTTC. Its translation: CASSIDRGTSYEQYF. Full variable domain (outside the CDR3, taken from reference TRBV18 and TRBJ2-7): NAGVMQNPRHLVRRRGQEARLRCSPMKGHSHVYWYRQLPEEGLKFMVYLQKENIIDESGMPKERFSAEFPKEGPSILRIQQVVRGDSAAYFCASSIDRGTSYEQYFGPGTRLTVT.

V gene TRBV5-1 combines with J gene TRBJ2-3; D ambiguous. The CDR3 is 13 amino acids. In germline, CDR1 is SGHRS, CDR2 YFSETQ. Trimming shortened V by 3 bases and J by 4 bases, and 9 bases separated the two germline ends. The CDR3, as DNA: TGCGCCAGCAGCTCGGCCCGGGCAGATACGCAGTATTTT. It specifies CASSSARADTQYF.

The rearrangement links TRBV11-1 to TRBJ1-2, with D hard to call. This CDR3 contains 15 residues. Germline CDR1 reads SGHAT; CDR2 reads FQDESV (reference sequence). V dropped 5 bases and J dropped 8 bases, with 21 bases sitting between them. The CDR3 DNA reads TGTGCCAGCAGCAAAGACCGGCCCGGGCCAAAGGGCTACACCTTC. Translating it yields CASSKDRPGPKGYTF.

This clonotype is labeled medium-sized. The chain couples TRBV18 to TRBJ2-7; D is ambiguous. Trimming pared 1 base from V and 4 bases from J, leaving 8 bases between. CDR1 and CDR2 from the germline V gene are KGHSH and LQKENI. CDR3 length: 13 amino acids. The DNA of the CDR3 is TGTGCCAGCTCACCACGAGCCGAATACGAGCAGTACTTC. It is translated as CASSPRAEYEQYF.

The chain uses TRBV5-5 and TRBJ2-1; D is uncertain. Trimming stripped 4 bases from V and 4 bases from J, with 9 bases between. This CDR3 is 13 amino acids long. Per the germline V gene, CDR1 is SGHKS and CDR2 is YYEKEE (reference sequence). CDR3 sequence: CASSGSRYNEQFF. In nucleotides, the CDR3 is TGTGCCAGCAGCGGTTCCCGGTACAATGAGCAGTTCTTC.

In this sample, this clonotype turned up a few times. The V and J genes are TRBV27 and TRBJ2-7; TRBD2 agrees at 11 bases. Trimming at V came to 5 bases and at J to 1 base, leaving 16 bases not matched to a gene. This CDR3 is 19 amino acids long. Germline CDR1 reads MNHEY; CDR2 reads SMNVEV (reference sequence). DNA for the CDR3: TGTGCCAGCAGTGCCCGACCAGGGCTAGCGGGAGGTCTTTCCTACGAGCAGTACTTC. Its translation: CASSARPGLAGGLSYEQYF.

This clonotype was seen at least ten times. V is TRBV5-1 and J is TRBJ2-5; 9 bases fit TRBD2. Germline V gene sequence: CDR1 SGHRS, CDR2 YFSETQ. The CDR3 is 16 residues long. V lost 0 bases, J lost 5 bases, and 8 bases stayed unmatched. The CDR3 DNA follows: TGCGCCAGCAGCTTGGCGGTAGCGGGAGCGCGTGAGACCCAGTACTTC. The encoded protein is CASSLAVAGARETQYF.

This chain joins TRBV6-5 and TRBJ2-1, with D uncertain. TRBJ2-7 matches the DNA end more closely, so the J call is doubtful. The CDR3 covers 12 residues. Germline CDR1 MNHEY, CDR2 SVGAGI. The CDR3 region is CASRFEYYEQYF. The CDR3 DNA is TGTGCCAGCAGGTTCGAGTACTACGAGCAGTACTTC.

This clonotype was seen a handful of times. This chain connects TRBV11-2 to TRBJ2-1; TRBD2 is a possible D gene (6 bases). The CDR3 is 16 residues long. CDR1 and CDR2 from the germline V gene are SGHAT and FQNNGV. Between the trimmed V and J ends, which lost 1 base and 5 bases, there was a span of 15 bases. CDR3 protein: CASSLGARGRHNEQFF. In DNA, the CDR3 is TGTGCCAGCAGCTTAGGGGCGCGGGGACGCCACAATGAGCAGTTCTTC.

This clonotype was seen more than once but under ten times. The chain carries TRBV30 and TRBJ1-3; D gene unclear. The germline V gene has CDR1 GTSNPN and CDR2 SVGIG (reference sequence). V lost 4 bases to trimming and J lost 4 bases, with 8 bases between them. CDR3 length equals 12 residues. The CDR3 here is CAWKGLGNTIYF. CDR3 coding DNA: TGTGCCTGGAAAGGGTTGGGAAACACCATATATTTT.

A few counts support this clonotype. The V and J genes are TRBV6-1 and TRBJ1-6; 7 bases fit TRBD1. In germline, CDR1 is MNHNS, CDR2 SASEGT. V dropped 3 bases and J dropped 0; count of bases not matched to a gene: 5. The CDR3 consists of 17 residues. CDR3 coding DNA: TGTGCCAGCAGTGAGCTACAGGGGAGCTCCTATAATTCACCCCTCCACTTT. Its translation is CASSELQGSSYNSPLHF.

There are many counts of this clonotype. The chain joins TRBV11-2 to TRBJ2-1; no clear D. V lost 3 bases to trimming and J lost 9 bases, with 6 bases between them. Germline V gene sequence: CDR1 SGHAT, CDR2 FQNNGV. CDR3 length equals 11 residues. CDR3 sequence (DNA): TGTGCCAGCAGCTTCGCAGGTGAGCAGTTCTTC. Protein product: CASSFAGEQFF. The variable domain in full, completed from reference TRBV11-2 and TRBJ2-1, reads EAGVAQSPRYKIIEKRQSVAFWCNPISGHATLYWYQQILGQGPKLLIQFQNNGVVDDSQLPKDRFSAERLKGVDSTLKIQPAKLEDSAVYLCASSFAGEQFFGPGTRLTVL.

This clonotype was observed many times. One end of the junction varies from germline; a read error may be responsible. The chain is built from TRBV6-1 and TRBJ2-2; no firm D call. Germline V gives CDR1 MNHNS, CDR2 SASEGT. There are 18 residues in the CDR3. The CDR3 sequence: CASTRRLTALQNAGELFF. The DNA of the CDR3 is TGTGCCAGCACCCGACGGCTAACAGCTTTACAGAACGCCGGGGAGCTGTTTTTT.